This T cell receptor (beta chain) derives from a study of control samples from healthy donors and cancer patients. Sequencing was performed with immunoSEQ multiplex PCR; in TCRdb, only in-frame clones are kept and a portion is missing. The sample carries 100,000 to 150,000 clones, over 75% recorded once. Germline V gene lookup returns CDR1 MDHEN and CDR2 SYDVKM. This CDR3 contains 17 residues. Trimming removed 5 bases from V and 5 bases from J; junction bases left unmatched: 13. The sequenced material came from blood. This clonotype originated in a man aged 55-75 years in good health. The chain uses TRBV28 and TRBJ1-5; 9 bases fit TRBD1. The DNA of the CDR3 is TGTGCCAGCAGTGCATACACAGGGGGCCCCGTCGATCAGCCCCAGCATTTT. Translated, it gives CASSAYTGGPVDQPQHF.